The next 11 T cell receptor beta chains were all read from a single sample in a study of Ad26.COV2.S vaccination and SARS-CoV-2 variants. Here immunoSEQ multiplex PCR was the method, and the copy in TCRdb shows in-frame clones only, minus some. Here the sample spans about 460,000 clones, 89% being singletons. Documented treatment: around 19 received Ad26.COV2.S at low or high dose, single or two shots; roughly five received placebo; per-sample allocation not given. Collection of samples fell on day 63 after the first vaccine or placebo injection. The sample in question was peripheral blood, obtained in a trial of Ad26.COV2.S vaccine versus placebo. These receptors all stem from a person aged 18-65 years who received the Ad26.COV2.S COVID-19 vaccine or a placebo.

The chain combines TRBV7-2 with TRBJ1-3, with D perhaps matching TRBD1 (5 bases). Germline-derived CDR1 and CDR2 are SGHTA and FQGNSA. Trimming pared 5 bases from V and 1 base from J, leaving 12 bases between. The CDR3 is made up of 15 amino acids. DNA for the CDR3: TGTGCCAGCAGCCCGACAGTCTTTTCTGGAAACACCATATATTTT. This sequence encodes CASSPTVFSGNTIYF.

This chain connects TRBV6-5 to TRBJ2-3, with 11 nucleotides matching TRBD2. J gave up 9 bases and V 2 bases, and 10 bases lay outside the gene matches. Per the germline V gene, CDR1 is MNHEY and CDR2 is SVGAGI. CDR3 length: 16 residues. CDR3 residues: CASSYLRGSGRETQYF. In nucleotides, the CDR3 is TGTGCCAGCAGTTACCTCCGGGGTAGCGGGAGGGAAACGCAGTATTTT.

The chain combines TRBV7-9 with TRBJ1-5; 7 bases align to TRBD1. The V gene end was trimmed by 5 bases and the J gene end by 3 bases; junction bases not matched to a gene: 7. Germline V lookup: CDR1 SEHNR, CDR2 FQNEAQ (reference sequence). This CDR3 contains 15 residues. CDR3 in amino acids: CASSPSGQTNQPQHF. The CDR3 bases are TGTGCCAGCAGCCCGTCGGGACAGACCAATCAGCCCCAGCATTTT.

The chain uses TRBV27 and TRBJ1-1; D possibly corresponds to TRBD1 (5 bases). The CDR3 has 16 amino acids. Trimming shortened V by 4 bases and J by 0 bases, and 15 bases separated the two germline ends. Germline loops: CDR1 MNHEY, CDR2 SMNVEV (reference sequence). Written as DNA, the CDR3 is TGTGCCAGCAGTTCTCTCTTTGACAGTGTGAACACTGAAGCTTTCTTT. It encodes CASSSLFDSVNTEAFF.

Details on this clone: At the DNA level, this CDR3 is encoded by other sequences in the same sample as well. The V and J genes are TRBV12-3 or TRBV12-4 and TRBJ1-1, with D possibly being TRBD1 (5 bases). Trimming took 3 bases from V and 1 from J, leaving 6 bases between them. This CDR3 spans 13 amino acids. The CDR3 sequence is CASSFDRNTEAFF. CDR3 DNA: TGTGCCAGCAGTTTCGACAGGAACACTGAAGCTTTCTTT.

The chain links TRBV7-9 to TRBJ1-1, with unresolved D. The CDR3 sequence is 19 residues long. Trimming cost V 1 base and J 3 bases, with 24 bases left between them. CDR1 and CDR2 (germline): SEHNR, FQNEAQ (reference sequence). The CDR3 reads CASSLVYGRGLYMDTEAFF. The CDR3 region has the DNA TGTGCCAGCAGCTTAGTTTACGGTCGAGGCTTGTATATGGACACTGAAGCTTTCTTT.

This chain uses TRBV6-5 with TRBJ2-7; TRBD1 is a possible D gene (6 bases). The CDR3 contains 15 residues. CDR1 and CDR2 (germline): MNHEY, SVGAGI. Trimming stripped 0 bases from V and 4 bases from J, with 13 bases between. CDR3 nucleotides: TGTGCCAGCAGTTACTCTCATACAGGGACATACGAGCAGTACTTC. Amino acids: CASSYSHTGTYEQYF.

V is TRBV10-3 and J is TRBJ2-1; 7 nucleotides line up with TRBD2. The germline V gene encodes CDR1 ENHRY and CDR2 SYGVKD. V lost 4 bases, J lost 7 bases, and 13 bases stayed unmatched. This CDR3 is built from 16 residues. CDR3 in DNA: TGTGCCATCAGTGGGGCGGGAGCGAAGGTAGGAAATGAGCAGTTCTTC. Protein product: CAISGAGAKVGNEQFF.

The V gene is TRBV3-1 (or the pseudogene TRBV3-2), the J gene TRBJ1-1; tentatively, D is TRBD1 (5 bases). This CDR3 comprises 14 residues. The germline gives CDR1 LGHDT, CDR2 YNNKEL (reference sequence). V lost 0 bases and J lost 7, with 12 bases in between. CDR3 DNA sequence: TGTGCCAGCAGCCAAGATATCGCGGGGGGTGAAGCTTTCTTT. It translates to CASSQDIAGGEAFF.

This chain's CDR3 is CASSSLRTSPYEQYF. CDR3 DNA: TGCGCCAGCAGCTCCTTGCGGACCTCTCCCTACGAGCAGTACTTC. V and J are TRBV4-3 and TRBJ2-7; D unresolved. The ends were cut back, 5 bases at V and 2 bases at J, with 16 bases in the middle. In germline, CDR1 is LGHNA, CDR2 YSLEER. There are 15 residues in the CDR3.

The V and J genes are TRBV6-2 or TRBV6-3 and TRBJ1-2; the D is unclear. This CDR3 has 12 amino acids. The germline V gene has CDR1 MNHEY and CDR2 SVGEGT. The V and J ends lost 0 bases and 8 bases respectively, with 7 bases between them. The CDR3 sequence is CASSYSTGGYTF. The DNA for the CDR3 is TGTGCCAGCAGTTACTCGACGGGCGGCTACACCTTC.